This T cell receptor (beta chain) was documented in a study of T cell responses to AZD1222 COVID-19 vaccine. Looking at the study overall: Recipients boosted at about 4 weeks or about 12 weeks are pooled.

As regards this clone: What it binds is not known.

Whole-study results and caveats: Baseline seropositives among AZD1222 recipients totaled only 5 to 7.

CDR1 and CDR2 (germline): SGHNT, YYREEE (reference sequence). Trimming pared 2 bases from V and 7 bases from J, leaving 3 bases between. This CDR3 spans 11 amino acids. Clones were sequenced by immunoSEQ multiplex PCR, and TCRdb holds only the in-frame ones, with some missing. The sample includes 100,000 to 120,000 clones, 81% of them seen just once. The chain employs TRBV5-4 and TRBJ2-2; D unresolved. Sequenced here: peripheral blood, sampled on day 0 of AZD1222 vaccination. This receptor was taken from an adult in good health. The CDR3, as DNA: TGTGCCAGCAGCTTTCTCGGGGAGCTGTTTTTT. It specifies CASSFLGELFF.